The TCR beta chain under discussion was sequenced for a study of T cell repertoires in cytomegalovirus infection. Study-level background: HLA-B-restricted CMV epitopes that are well studied were used alongside recently identified HLA-C-restricted ones.

TCRdb reprocessed the reads with MiXCR, giving one entry per CDR3 protein. The sample has about 920,000 distinct CDR3 sequences, around 29% seen once. This clonotype has just a few counts. Its antigen is undetermined. The sample here was cultured CD8+ T cells from PBMCs, taken from culture after CMV antigen stimulation. This clonotype originated in a human donor in good health (CMV status not recorded). Some clones in this sample may be carry-over from other donors' samples.

DNA for the CDR3: TGTGCCACTCTCGGGCGGGGGTGGTACGAGCAGTACTTC. This encodes CATLGRGWYEQYF. V gene TRBV28 combines with J gene TRBJ2-7; 7 nucleotides align to TRBD2. This CDR3 has 13 amino acids. J gave up 4 bases and V 10 bases, and 10 bases lay outside the gene matches. The V gene's germline CDR1 is MDHEN and CDR2 SYDVKM. Together with reference TRBV28 and TRBJ2-7, the CDR3 gives the full variable domain: DVKVTQSSRYLVKRTGEKVFLECVQDMDHENMFWYRQDPGLGLRLIYFSYDVKMKEKGDIPEGYSVSREKKERFSLILESASTNQTSMYLCATLGRGWYEQYFGPGTRLTVT.